This entry is about one TCR beta chain. Antigen unknown. The PCR used 60 Vbeta and 13 Jbeta primers. Sequencing used immunoSEQ multiplex PCR; TCRdb keeps in-frame clones, though not all of them. This repertoire shows about 160,000 clones, roughly 72% found once; its top ten account for roughly 1%. The data were obtained in a study of cytomegalovirus exposure and HLA in healthy donors. About the study: Within an early data release were roughly 90 million unique TCRs drawn from HLA-typed donors.

The V gene end was trimmed by 9 bases and the J gene end by 2 bases; junction bases not matched to a gene: 11. Germline lookup yields CDR1 SNHLY and CDR2 FYNNEI. This CDR3 has 15 residues. Findings and limits, study-wide: DRB1 showed the most TCR associations and HLA-C the fewest in a later analysis, as rates varied by HLA locus. In an earlier analysis, productive rearrangement rates for most beta V segments clustered near 87% or 30%.

This TCR was recovered from a woman in her forties in good health and CMV-seronegative. The V gene is TRBV2, the J gene TRBJ2-3; 7 bases map to TRBD2. Sequenced: PBMCs. The CDR3 DNA sequence: TGTGCCAGACACGGGACTAACCCTATCACAGATACGCAGTATTTT. Its translation: CARHGTNPITDTQYF.